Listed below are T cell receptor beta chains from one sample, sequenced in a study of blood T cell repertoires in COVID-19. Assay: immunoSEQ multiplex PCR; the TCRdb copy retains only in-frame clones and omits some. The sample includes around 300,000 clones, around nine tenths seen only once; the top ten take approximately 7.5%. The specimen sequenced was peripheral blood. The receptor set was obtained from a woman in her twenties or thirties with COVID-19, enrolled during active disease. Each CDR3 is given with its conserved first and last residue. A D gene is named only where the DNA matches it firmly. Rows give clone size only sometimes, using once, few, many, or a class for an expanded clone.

DNA: TGTGCCAGCAGTGCCCCCGGGACAGGGGGCAATCAGCCCCAGCATTTT
CDR3: CASSAPGTGGNQPQHF
J: TRBJ1-5
D: TRBD1
size: -
V: TRBV28
length: 16

DNA: TGCAGCGCAACCGACACCGCCTCCTACGAGCAGTACTTC
CDR3: CSATDTASYEQYF
J: TRBJ2-7
D: -
size: once
V: TRBV29-1
length: 13

DNA: TGCGCCAGCAGCTCGGACAGGGGGCGAACTGAAGCTTTCTTT
CDR3: CASSSDRGRTEAFF
J: TRBJ1-1
D: TRBD1
size: -
V: TRBV5-1
length: 14

DNA: TGTGCCTGGAGTCGGACAGGGGGGGCCTACGAGCAGTACTTC
CDR3: CAWSRTGGAYEQYF
J: TRBJ2-7
D: TRBD1
size: -
V: TRBV30
length: 14

DNA: TGTGCCAGCAGCCCCGGGACAGCCTCGAACACTGAAGCTTTCTTT
CDR3: CASSPGTASNTEAFF
J: TRBJ1-1
D: TRBD1
size: -
V: TRBV11-2
length: 15

DNA: TGTGCCTGGAGTGTTCTAACCCTTGGGACAGGGGGCACTGAAGCTTTCTTT
CDR3: CAWSVLTLGTGGTEAFF
J: TRBJ1-1
D: TRBD1
size: -
V: TRBV30
length: 17

DNA: TGCAGCGTTGGGTCAGGGGGCCAGACCCAGTACTTC
CDR3: CSVGSGGQTQYF
J: TRBJ2-5
D: TRBD1
size: -
V: TRBV29-1
length: 12

DNA: TGCAGCGTTGAAGAGGGGGGCACTGAAGCTTTCTTT
CDR3: CSVEEGGTEAFF
J: TRBJ1-1
D: -
size: -
V: TRBV29-1
length: 12

DNA: TGTGCCAGTAGTCCCCGGTCATATCATGAGCAGTTCTTC
CDR3: CASSPRSYHEQFF
J: TRBJ2-1
D: -
size: -
V: TRBV19
length: 13

DNA: TGTGCCAGCAGCTTTAGGGGATCCGATAATTCACCCCTCCACTTT
CDR3: CASSFRGSDNSPLHF
J: TRBJ1-6
D: -
size: -
V: TRBV11-2
length: 15

DNA: TGTGCCAGCAGCACTACAGGGGTTCATCAGCCCCAGCATTTT
CDR3: CASSTTGVHQPQHF
J: TRBJ1-5
D: TRBD1
size: -
V: TRBV6-2/TRBV6-3
length: 14

DNA: TGTGCCAGGTCCGCACCGGGACAGACTTATGGCTACACCTTC
CDR3: CARSAPGQTYGYTF
J: TRBJ1-2
D: -
size: once
V: TRBV21-1
length: 14

DNA: TGTGCCAGCAGCTCGCGGGACAGGGTATCTGGAAACACCATATATTTT
CDR3: CASSSRDRVSGNTIYF
J: TRBJ1-3
D: TRBD1
size: -
V: TRBV7-6
length: 16

DNA: TGTGCCAGCAGTCGGGGGGTCGGGACCGGGGAGCTGTTTTTT
CDR3: CASSRGVGTGELFF
J: TRBJ2-2
D: TRBD2
size: -
V: TRBV27
length: 14

DNA: TGTGCCAGCAGTCTGGGGGGGTCGAGCACAGATACGCAGTATTTT
CDR3: CASSLGGSSTDTQYF
J: TRBJ2-3
D: TRBD2
size: -
V: TRBV9
length: 15

DNA: TGTGCCAGCAGCAAAGGTCAGTGTTATGGCTACACCTTC
CDR3: CASSKGQCYGYTF
J: TRBJ1-2
D: -
size: -
V: TRBV21-1
length: 13

DNA: TGCGCCAGCAGCCCTGGTATCAGCGGCACTGAAGCTTTCTTT
CDR3: CASSPGISGTEAFF
J: TRBJ1-1
D: -
size: -
V: TRBV4-1
length: 14